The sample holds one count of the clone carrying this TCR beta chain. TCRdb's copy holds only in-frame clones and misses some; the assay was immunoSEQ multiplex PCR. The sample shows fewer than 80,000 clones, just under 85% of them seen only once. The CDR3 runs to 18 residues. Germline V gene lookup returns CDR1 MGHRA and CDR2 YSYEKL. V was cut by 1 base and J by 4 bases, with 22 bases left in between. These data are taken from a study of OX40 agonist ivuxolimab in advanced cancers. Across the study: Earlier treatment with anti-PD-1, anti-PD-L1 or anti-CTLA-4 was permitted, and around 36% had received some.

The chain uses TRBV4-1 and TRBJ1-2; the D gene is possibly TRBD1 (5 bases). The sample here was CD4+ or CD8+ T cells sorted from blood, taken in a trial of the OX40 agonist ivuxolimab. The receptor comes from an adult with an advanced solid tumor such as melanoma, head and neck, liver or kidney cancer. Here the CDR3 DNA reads TGCGCCAGCAGCCAAGGCCGCGGGGAAGGGGTCGCTACCTATGGCTACACCTTC. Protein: CASSQGRGEGVATYGYTF.